This TCR beta chain was identified during a study of blood T cell repertoires in COVID-19 (dated by TCRdb to about 2020). About the investigation overall: Collaborator samples came from the United States, Italy and Spain and covered acute and convalescent phases of COVID-19. The prospective study material was composed of cDNA or gDNA derived from T cells, B-cell-depleted T cells, or PBMCs. Deeply sampled blood TCRbeta repertoires from subjects exposed to, actively infected with, or recovered from COVID-19 were included in the dataset. The repertoires were made available in a free public database intended to serve as a resource for research on the immune response to SARS-CoV-2. Samples came from the ongoing ImmuneRACE study (first 160 participants) plus 1,254 subjects from 6 global collaborators. Nearly every sample came with metadata listing a de-identified subject ID, COVID-19 status, age in years and sex. Where available, HLA class I and class II types were taken from metadata supplied by the sample provider and were not determined by assay-based typing. General findings and caveats noted by the study authors: The quantity of clinical and demographic metadata differed by source and by participant and was supplied without curation.

At the junction V is shortened by 4 bases and J by 10 bases; bases outside the gene matches: 10. The CDR1 and CDR2 encoded by the germline V gene are SGHDT and YYEEEE. CDR3 length: 14 amino acids, cysteine to phenylalanine. Here the CDR3 DNA is all that survives: 42 bases in frame from base 1. Notes on this clone: Its binding antigen is unknown. The input lacks base qualities; no much larger clone sits a single base away.

The immunoSEQ Assay, a bias-controlled multiplex PCR, was used to amplify TCRbeta CDR3 regions from genomic DNA. As for the original processing: The number of nucleated cells in each sample was estimated from the amplification of reference gene primers within the assay. To quantify the absolute abundance of each unique TCRbeta CDR3 rearrangement, sequence reads were collapsed and filtered. Productive Simpson clonality was computed per sample as the square root of Simpson's diversity index over productive rearrangements. The immuneACCESS repertoire file appears here via TCRdb, limited to in-frame rearrangements. These files lack a portion of the clones; in checked studies, under half of the deficit traces to unresolved V genes, and the cause of the others is not known. That table supplies the V and J calls and clone size; D and trimming were determined from the DNA. For this sample the table gives 250,000 to 350,000 clones, of which 89% were detected only once. 12% of the sample goes to the ten largest clones.

The collaborating institutions used their own protocols to collect whole blood in K2EDTA tubes. For TCRbeta analysis, collaborator samples were shipped as frozen whole blood, as isolated PBMCs, or as DNA extracted from either sample type. The specimen sequenced was peripheral blood. The TCR sequence derives from a woman in her sixties with acute or convalescent COVID-19. Recombination joined TRBV5-6 with TRBJ1-4; 7 nucleotides in the junction match TRBD1. The bases are TGTGCCAGCAGCCCCCGACAAGCAGGGGGAAAACTGTTTTTT. This is translated as CASSPRQAGGKLFF.